This TCR beta chain emerged from a study of T cells in Graves' hyperthyroidism and ophthalmopathy. Diagnoses used clinical symptoms, serum thyroxine and TRAb, thyroid ultrasound and orbital computed tomography. This clonotype was seen repeatedly, ten times or more. It was RNA transcripts that yielded the amplified TCR beta CDR3 regions. First-round RT-PCR targeting the TCR CDR3 was performed with the HTBI primer set. Via MiXCR, TCRdb re-called the multiplex PCR reads, giving one row per CDR3 protein. The sample includes over 200,000 distinct CDR3 sequences, approximately 16% of them seen just once. Trimming pared 6 bases from V and 0 bases from J, leaving 15 bases between. This CDR3 has 16 amino acids. Germline V lookup: CDR1 MNHEY, CDR2 SMNVEV (reference sequence).

The chain couples TRBV27 to TRBJ2-1; D is unclear. Sequences were obtained from blood. The receptor comes from a man aged 35 to 55 with Graves' hyperthyroidism. The CDR3 spells CASSLRVVSSYNEQFF. CDR3 in DNA: TGTGCCAGCAGCCTTCGGGTGGTCAGCTCCTACAATGAGCAGTTCTTC.